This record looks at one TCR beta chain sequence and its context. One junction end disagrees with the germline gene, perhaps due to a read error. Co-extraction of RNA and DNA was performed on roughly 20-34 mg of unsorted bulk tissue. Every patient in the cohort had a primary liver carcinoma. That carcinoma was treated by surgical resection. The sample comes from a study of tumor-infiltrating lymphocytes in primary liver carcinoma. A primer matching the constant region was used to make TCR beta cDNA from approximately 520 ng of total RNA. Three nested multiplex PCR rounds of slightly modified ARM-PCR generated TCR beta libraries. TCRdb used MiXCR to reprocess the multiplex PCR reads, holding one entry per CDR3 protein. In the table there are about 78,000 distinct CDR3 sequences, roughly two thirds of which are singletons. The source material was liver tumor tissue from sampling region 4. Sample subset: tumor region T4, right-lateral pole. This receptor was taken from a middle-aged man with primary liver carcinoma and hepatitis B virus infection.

The CDR3 DNA reads TGTGCCAGTAGTTACCGGGACTGGTCCACAGATACGCAGTATTTT. Translated, it gives CASSYRDWSTDTQYF. The chain combines TRBV6-5 with TRBJ2-3; perhaps TRBD2 as D (6 bases). This CDR3 has 15 amino acids. Germline-derived CDR1 and CDR2 are MNHEY and SVGAGI.